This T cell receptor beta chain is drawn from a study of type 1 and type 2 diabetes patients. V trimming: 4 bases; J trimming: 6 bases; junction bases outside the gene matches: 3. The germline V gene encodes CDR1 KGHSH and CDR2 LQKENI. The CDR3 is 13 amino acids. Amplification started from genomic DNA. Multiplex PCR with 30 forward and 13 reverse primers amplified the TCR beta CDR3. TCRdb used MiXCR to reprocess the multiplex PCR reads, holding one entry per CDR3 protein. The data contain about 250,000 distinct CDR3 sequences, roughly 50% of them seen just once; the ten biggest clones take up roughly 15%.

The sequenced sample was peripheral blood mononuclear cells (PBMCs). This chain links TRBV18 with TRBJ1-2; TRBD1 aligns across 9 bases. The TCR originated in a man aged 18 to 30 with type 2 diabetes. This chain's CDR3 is CASSQRDRDGYTF. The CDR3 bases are TGTGCCAGCTCACAACGGGACAGGGATGGCTACACCTTC.